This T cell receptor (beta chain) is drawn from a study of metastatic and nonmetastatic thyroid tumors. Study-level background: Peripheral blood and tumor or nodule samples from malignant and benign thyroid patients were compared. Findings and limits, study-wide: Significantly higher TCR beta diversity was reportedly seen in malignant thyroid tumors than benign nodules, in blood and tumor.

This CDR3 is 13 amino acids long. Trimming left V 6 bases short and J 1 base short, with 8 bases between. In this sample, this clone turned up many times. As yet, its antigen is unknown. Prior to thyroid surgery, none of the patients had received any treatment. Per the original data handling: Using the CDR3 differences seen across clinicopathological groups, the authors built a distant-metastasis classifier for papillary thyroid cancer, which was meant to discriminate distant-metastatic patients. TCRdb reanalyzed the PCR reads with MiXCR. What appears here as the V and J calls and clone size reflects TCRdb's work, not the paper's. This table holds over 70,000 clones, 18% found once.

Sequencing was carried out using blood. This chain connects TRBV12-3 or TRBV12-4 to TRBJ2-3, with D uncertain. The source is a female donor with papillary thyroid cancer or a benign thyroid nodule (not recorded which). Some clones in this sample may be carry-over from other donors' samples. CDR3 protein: CASRREGTDTQYF. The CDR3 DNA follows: TGTGCCAGCAGGCGAGAGGGCACAGATACGCAGTATTTT.